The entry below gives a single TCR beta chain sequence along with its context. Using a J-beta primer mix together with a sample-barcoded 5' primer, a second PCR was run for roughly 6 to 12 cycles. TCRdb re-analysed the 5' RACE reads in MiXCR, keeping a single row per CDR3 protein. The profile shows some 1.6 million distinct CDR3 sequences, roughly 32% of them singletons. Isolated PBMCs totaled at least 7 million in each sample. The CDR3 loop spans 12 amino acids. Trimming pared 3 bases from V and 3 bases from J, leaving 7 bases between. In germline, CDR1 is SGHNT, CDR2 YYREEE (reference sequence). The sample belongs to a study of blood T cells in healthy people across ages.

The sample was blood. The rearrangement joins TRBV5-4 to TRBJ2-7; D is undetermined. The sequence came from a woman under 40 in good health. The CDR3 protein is CASSSEIYEQYF. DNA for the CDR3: TGTGCCAGCAGCTCTGAGATCTACGAGCAGTACTTC.